This T cell receptor beta chain is drawn from a study of shared T cell receptors in the human thymus. Sequencing was performed with immunoSEQ multiplex PCR; in TCRdb, only in-frame clones are kept and a portion is missing. Counted here are roughly 410,000 clones, just under 95% occurring once; the ten biggest clones make up 0.02%. CDR3 length: 15 residues. Looked up from germline, CDR1 is MNHNY and CDR2 is SVGAGI (reference sequence). V lost 8 bases and J lost 2, with 19 bases in between. The sequence came from a human donor. Sequencing was done on a sample of thymocytes. V usage is TRBV6-6 and J usage is TRBJ2-7, with a possible D match to TRBD2 (5 bases). The CDR3 loop is CASSLGADCTYEQYF. The DNA of the CDR3 is TGTGCCAGCTCCCTCGGAGCGGACTGTACCTACGAGCAGTACTTC.